This T cell receptor (beta chain) emerged from a study of cytomegalovirus exposure and HLA in healthy donors. Points from the study as a whole: Specific recognition of CMV antigens was confirmed in vitro for a few chains (all CMV-associated). Common viral pathogens seemed to be connected with several of the most significant clusters, according to a later analysis.

The CDR3 sequence is 16 residues long. Trimming took 8 bases from V and 1 from J; bases not matched to a gene: 6. Germline CDR1 is SGHAT and CDR2 is FQNNGV. This clone was recorded only once. As yet, its antigen is unknown. PCR involved 60 Vbeta and 13 Jbeta primers. Assay used: immunoSEQ multiplex PCR; TCRdb lists only in-frame clones, some missing. The sample has 100,000 to 120,000 clones, 65% to 80% seen once. V usage is TRBV11-2 and J usage is TRBJ2-4; 12 bases agree with TRBD2. Sequencing was performed on PBMCs. The TCR was taken from a man aged 25-40 years in good health and CMV-seropositive. The CDR3 is CASGLAGRNAKNIQYF. CDR3 coding DNA: TGTGCCAGCGGACTAGCGGGGAGAAACGCCAAAAACATTCAGTACTTC.